These 12 T cell receptor beta chains share one sample of origin, sequenced in a study of T-cell reconstitution after alpha-beta-depleted transplantation in children. What these receptors recognize is not known. Study conclusions and caveats: T-cell counts and diversity were attributed mostly to newly produced T cells one year after transplant.

A TCRbeta library incorporating unique molecular identifiers was prepared. TCRdb re-called the PCR reads through MiXCR, storing one row per CDR3 protein. The sample has hundreds of thousands of distinct CDR3 sequences, almost 8% seen once. The material was peripheral blood, obtained 360 days after TCRalphabeta/CD19-depleted stem cell transplant. The source of these receptors is a female patient aged 2 to 10 who had a stem cell transplant for Fanconi anemia, so the T cells may come from the graft donor.

This clonotype was seen at least ten times. This rearrangement joins TRBV6-1 to TRBJ2-1; possibly TRBD1 or TRBD2 for D (5 bases each). The germline V and J ends were trimmed by 5 bases and 4 bases, with 12 bases remaining between them. The germline V gene has CDR1 MNHNS and CDR2 SASEGT. CDR3 length equals 14 residues. CDR3 amino acids: CASSPGTEYNEQFF. The CDR3, as DNA: TGTGCCAGCAGTCCCGGGACGGAGTACAATGAGCAGTTCTTC.

This clonotype was recorded a few times. The rearrangement uses TRBV29-1 and TRBJ2-3; D is perhaps TRBD1 (5 bases). Germline assignment: CDR1 SQVTM and CDR2 ANQGSEA. Trimming pared 2 bases from V and 2 bases from J, leaving 8 bases between. This CDR3 is built from 13 residues. The DNA of the CDR3 is TGCAGCGTTGAATTTGGACACACAGATACGCAGTATTTT. This encodes CSVEFGHTDTQYF.

CDR3 nucleotide sequence: TGTGCCAGCAGCCTCGCCCGGGTTGGGGCAACTTGGAGGTATGGCTACACCTTC. This translates into CASSLARVGATWRYGYTF. The chain is built from TRBV3-1 and TRBJ1-2; perhaps TRBD1 as D (5 bases). V lost 4 bases and J lost 5, with 26 bases in between. The CDR3 is 18 amino acids. Per germline, CDR1 LGHDT and CDR2 YNNKEL (reference sequence).

CDR3 residues: CASSLVLGGGTHYNEQFF. CDR3 nucleotide sequence: TGTGCCAGCAGCTTAGTATTGGGGGGGGGTACTCACTACAATGAGCAGTTCTTC. The genes are TRBV7-6 and TRBJ2-1, with 7 bases identical to TRBD2. Germline V gene sequence: CDR1 SGHVS, CDR2 FNYEAQ. Germline trimming cut 1 base from V and 3 bases from J; bases unmatched to any gene: 12. The CDR3 covers 18 residues.

Details on this clonotype: Possible read error: a much larger clone is one base away. The genes are TRBV7-3 and TRBJ2-1, with a possible D match to TRBD2 (7 bases). Germline assignment: CDR1 SGHTA and CDR2 FQGTGA. There are 16 residues in the CDR3. The V end lost 4 bases, the J end lost 2 bases, and 15 bases lay between the germline ends. CDR3: CASSSRGGDPYNEQFF. The CDR3 region has the DNA TGTGCCAGCAGCTCGAGGGGGGGTGACCCCTACAATGAGCAGTTCTTC.

This clonotype was detected ten times or more. V and J are TRBV28 and TRBJ2-5, with 11 positions matching TRBD2. Germline CDR1 and CDR2: MDHEN and SYDVKM. V gave up 3 bases and J gave up 3 bases; unmatched junction bases: 3. This CDR3 contains 15 residues. CDR3 sequence reads: CASSFGTSGKETQYF. CDR3 nucleotides: TGTGCCAGCAGTTTCGGGACTAGCGGCAAAGAGACCCAGTACTTC.

This clonotype has ten or more counts. The rearrangement joins TRBV10-3 to TRBJ2-7; TRBD1 aligns across 7 bases. Germline V gene sequence: CDR1 ENHRY, CDR2 SYGVKD. This CDR3 has 14 residues. The V segment lost 2 bases and the J segment 3 bases; nucleotides outside the gene matches: 4. The CDR3 coding sequence is TGTGCCATCAGTGAGGGGGGACAGAGCTACGAGCAGTACTTC. Its translation: CAISEGGQSYEQYF.

The CDR3 sequence: CSAREPRHNYGYTF. DNA for the CDR3: TGCAGTGCTAGAGAGCCAAGGCACAACTATGGCTACACCTTC. This chain joins TRBV20-1 and TRBJ1-2; D ambiguous. The CDR3 is 14 amino acids. CDR1 and CDR2 from the germline V gene are DFQATT and SNEGSKA (reference sequence). V was clipped by 0 bases and J by 2 bases, with 10 bases between them.

This clonotype was counted ten times or more. The chain combines TRBV5-1 with TRBJ2-3; TRBD2 agrees at 12 bases. V was clipped by 4 bases and J by 0 bases; unmatched bases: 15. The CDR3 has 20 amino acids. Germline V gives CDR1 SGHRS, CDR2 YFSETQ. The CDR3 bases are TGCGCCAGCAGCCCCCGACTAGCGGGAGAGAACCCGTCTAGCACAGATACGCAGTATTTT. Its translation: CASSPRLAGENPSSTDTQYF. Full variable domain (rest looked up from reference TRBV5-1 and TRBJ2-3): KAGVTQTPRYLIKTRGQQVTLSCSPISGHRSVSWYQQTPGQGLQFLFEYFSETQRNKGNFPGRFSGRQFSNSRSEMNVSTLELGDSALYLCASSPRLAGENPSSTDTQYFGPGTRLTVL.

Many counts were recorded for this clonotype. The CDR3 is CASQPGSLQETQYF. CDR3 nucleotides: TGTGCCAGCCAGCCCGGGAGTCTACAAGAGACCCAGTACTTC. The chain joins TRBV12-3 or TRBV12-4 to TRBJ2-5, with D possibly matching TRBD2 (6 bases). CDR3 length: 14 amino acids. V gave up 8 bases and J gave up 2 bases, with 15 bases separating them.

This clonotype was counted many times. The gene calls are TRBV9 and TRBJ1-2; 8 nucleotides align to TRBD1. V shed 4 bases and J 6 bases; nucleotides not matched to a gene: 8. From germline, CDR1 is SGDLS and CDR2 YYNGEE. CDR3 length: 14 residues. In DNA form, the CDR3 reads TGTGCCAGCAGCCCATCTGGACAGGGAGATGGCTACACCTTC. Residues: CASSPSGQGDGYTF.

This clonotype showed up many times. The chain uses TRBV10-3 and TRBJ2-7; D is ambiguous. Per germline, CDR1 ENHRY and CDR2 SYGVKD. Trimming took off 7 bases at V and 3 bases at J, with 16 bases between the two ends. The CDR3 spans 14 residues. The CDR3 reads CAIKRNTDSYEQYF. The CDR3 DNA reads as TGTGCCATCAAGCGAAATACCGATAGCTACGAGCAGTACTTC.